A selection of T cell receptor beta chains follows, all from one sample in a study of post-analysis software for immune sequencing data. TCRdb fed the PCR reads into MiXCR, producing one record per CDR3 protein. The sample lists 150,000 or so distinct CDR3 sequences, 36% occurring once. The specimen comprised blood, sampled after autologous hematopoietic stem cell transplantation. These receptors all come from a girl aged 10 to 17 with multiple sclerosis. Both conserved end residues are part of each CDR3. Fields, in order: clone size, V gene, J gene, D gene, CDR3 protein, CDR3 DNA. A D gene is named only where the DNA matches it firmly. Size tells how often a clone was seen (once, few, many) or the class of an expanded clone, and some rows leave it out.

clone size: .
V gene: TRBV10-3
J gene: TRBJ2-5
D gene: TRBD1
CDR3 protein: CAIPDRAETQYF
CDR3 DNA: TGTGCCATCCCGGACAGGGCAGAGACCCAGTACTTC

clone size: .
V gene: TRBV24-1
J gene: TRBJ2-7
D gene: .
CDR3 protein: CATSDRGYEQYF
CDR3 DNA: TGTGCCACCAGTGATAGGGGGTACGAGCAGTACTTC

clone size: .
V gene: TRBV9
J gene: TRBJ2-1
D gene: .
CDR3 protein: CASSVWESSYNEQFF
CDR3 DNA: TGTGCCAGCAGCGTCTGGGAAAGCTCCTACAATGAGCAGTTCTTC

clone size: many
V gene: TRBV20-1
J gene: TRBJ1-1
D gene: .
CDR3 protein: CSATARDGHLATEAFF
CDR3 DNA: TGCAGTGCTACGGCGAGGGATGGACACCTCGCGACTGAAGCTTTCTTT

clone size: few
V gene: TRBV10-3
J gene: TRBJ1-2
D gene: TRBD1
CDR3 protein: CAISRQGGNYGYTF
CDR3 DNA: TGTGCCATCAGTCGACAGGGTGGAAACTATGGCTACACCTTC

clone size: many
V gene: TRBV10-3
J gene: TRBJ2-1
D gene: TRBD2
CDR3 protein: CAMGLAGSNEQFF
CDR3 DNA: TGTGCCATGGGACTAGCGGGATCGAATGAGCAGTTCTTC

clone size: .
V gene: TRBV7-6
J gene: TRBJ2-7
D gene: .
CDR3 protein: CAGSYRDSNPQGHEQYF
CDR3 DNA: TGTGCCGGCAGCTACCGGGACTCCAACCCCCAGGGCCACGAGCAGTACTTC

clone size: many
V gene: TRBV29-1
J gene: TRBJ1-2
D gene: TRBD1
CDR3 protein: CSAQGDNYGYTF
CDR3 DNA: TGCAGCGCCCAGGGGGACAACTATGGCTACACCTTC

clone size: .
V gene: TRBV9
J gene: TRBJ2-3
D gene: .
CDR3 protein: CASSQATIDTQYF
CDR3 DNA: TGTGCCAGCAGTCAAGCAACGATTGATACGCAGTATTTT

clone size: many
V gene: TRBV29-1
J gene: TRBJ2-5
D gene: .
CDR3 protein: CSVDAGTQETQYF
CDR3 DNA: TGCAGCGTTGATGCAGGGACCCAAGAGACCCAGTACTTC

clone size: few
V gene: TRBV3-1
J gene: TRBJ1-2
D gene: TRBD1
CDR3 protein: CASSQDGTGSYGYTF
CDR3 DNA: TGTGCCAGCAGCCAAGATGGGACAGGGTCCTATGGCTACACCTTC

clone size: .
V gene: TRBV13
J gene: TRBJ1-1
D gene: TRBD1
CDR3 protein: CASSWGQGASYTEAFF
CDR3 DNA: TGTGCCAGCAGCTGGGGACAGGGGGCGTCGTACACTGAAGCTTTCTTT

clone size: .
V gene: TRBV19
J gene: TRBJ1-4
D gene: .
CDR3 protein: CASTSRATNEKLFF
CDR3 DNA: TGTGCCAGTACCTCAAGGGCAACTAATGAAAAACTGTTTTTT

clone size: .
V gene: TRBV27
J gene: TRBJ2-1
D gene: TRBD2
CDR3 protein: CASSSRTSGREGTGELFF
CDR3 DNA: TGTGCCAGCAGTTCCCGAACTAGCGGGAGGGAGGGGACCGGGGAGCTGTTCTTC

clone size: .
V gene: TRBV5-1
J gene: TRBJ2-1
D gene: TRBD1
CDR3 protein: CASSTGQYNEQFF
CDR3 DNA: TGCGCCAGCAGCACGGGACAGTACAATGAGCAGTTCTTC

clone size: .
V gene: TRBV11-2
J gene: TRBJ2-6
D gene: .
CDR3 protein: CASSLVTRSGANVLTF
CDR3 DNA: TGTGCCAGCAGCTTAGTGACACGGTCTGGGGCCAACGTCCTGACTTTC

clone size: .
V gene: TRBV4-1
J gene: TRBJ2-1
D gene: .
CDR3 protein: CASSQEYGARVFEQFF
CDR3 DNA: TGCGCCAGCAGCCAAGAATATGGAGCGAGAGTCTTTGAGCAGTTCTTC

clone size: few
V gene: TRBV7-2
J gene: TRBJ2-1
D gene: TRBD2
CDR3 protein: CASSLRSLAAAYNEQFF
CDR3 DNA: TGTGCCAGCAGCTTAAGGTCCCTAGCGGCGGCCTACAATGAGCAGTTCTTC

clone size: .
V gene: TRBV7-6
J gene: TRBJ2-1
D gene: .
CDR3 protein: CASSPPSGTYNEQFF
CDR3 DNA: TGTGCCAGCAGCCCTCCCAGCGGCACCTACAATGAGCAGTTCTTC

clone size: .
V gene: TRBV2
J gene: TRBJ1-5
D gene: TRBD1
CDR3 protein: CASSPGTVGGNQPQHF
CDR3 DNA: TGTGCCAGCAGTCCCGGGACAGTGGGGGGAAATCAGCCCCAGCATTTT

clone size: .
V gene: TRBV6-5
J gene: TRBJ2-1
D gene: TRBD1
CDR3 protein: CASRDRGRDEQFF
CDR3 DNA: TGTGCCAGCAGGGACAGGGGGCGGGATGAGCAGTTCTTC

clone size: few
V gene: TRBV6-5
J gene: TRBJ1-2
D gene: .
CDR3 protein: CASRYVRGDGYTF
CDR3 DNA: TGTGCCAGCAGATACGTCAGGGGAGATGGCTACACCTTC

clone size: few
V gene: TRBV29-1
J gene: TRBJ2-3
D gene: .
CDR3 protein: CSVLFSMQYF
CDR3 DNA: TGCAGCGTCCTCTTCTCTATGCAGTATTTT

clone size: few
V gene: TRBV9
J gene: TRBJ1-2
D gene: .
CDR3 protein: CASSPDTYSYGYTF
CDR3 DNA: TGTGCCAGCAGCCCGGACACTTACTCTTATGGCTACACCTTC

clone size: .
V gene: TRBV7-9
J gene: TRBJ2-2
D gene: TRBD1
CDR3 protein: CASGHGQGANTGELFF
CDR3 DNA: TGTGCCAGCGGACACGGACAGGGGGCGAACACCGGGGAGCTGTTTTTT

clone size: .
V gene: TRBV9
J gene: TRBJ2-4
D gene: .
CDR3 protein: CASSVARAVGGAKNIQYF
CDR3 DNA: TGTGCCAGCAGCGTAGCGCGGGCGGTGGGTGGGGCCAAAAACATTCAGTACTTC

clone size: .
V gene: TRBV20-1
J gene: TRBJ2-7
D gene: .
CDR3 protein: CSASDRSYEQYF
CDR3 DNA: TGCAGTGCTAGTGACAGATCCTACGAGCAGTACTTC

clone size: few
V gene: TRBV9
J gene: TRBJ2-3
D gene: .
CDR3 protein: CASTGTSTDTQYF
CDR3 DNA: TGTGCCAGCACCGGGACTAGCACAGATACGCAGTATTTT

clone size: once
V gene: TRBV10-3
J gene: TRBJ2-1
D gene: .
CDR3 protein: CAISAGGGKFF
CDR3 DNA: TGTGCCATCAGTGCCGGCGGCGGCAAGTTCTTC

clone size: many
V gene: TRBV7-8
J gene: TRBJ2-7
D gene: .
CDR3 protein: CASSFGQGFSYEQYF
CDR3 DNA: TGTGCCAGCAGCTTTGGGCAGGGGTTCTCCTACGAGCAGTACTTC

clone size: few
V gene: TRBV5-1
J gene: TRBJ2-7
D gene: .
CDR3 protein: CASSLAGRASYEQYF
CDR3 DNA: TGCGCCAGCAGCTTGGCAGGCAGGGCCTCCTACGAGCAGTACTTC

clone size: once
V gene: TRBV12-3/TRBV12-4
J gene: TRBJ2-5
D gene: TRBD1
CDR3 protein: CASIKGQGFQETQYF
CDR3 DNA: TGTGCCAGCATCAAGGGACAGGGGTTCCAAGAGACCCAGTACTTC

clone size: .
V gene: TRBV5-1
J gene: TRBJ2-7
D gene: TRBD1
CDR3 protein: CASTPTGTGFNEQYF
CDR3 DNA: TGCGCCAGCACTCCGACCGGGACAGGGTTCAACGAGCAGTACTTC

clone size: .
V gene: TRBV29-1
J gene: TRBJ1-1
D gene: .
CDR3 protein: CSGSAAGMNTEAFF
CDR3 DNA: TGCAGCGGCTCGGCGGCGGGGATGAACACTGAAGCTTTCTTT

clone size: few
V gene: TRBV28
J gene: TRBJ2-5
D gene: TRBD1
CDR3 protein: CASSLRTGPQETQYF
CDR3 DNA: TGTGCCAGCAGTTTGCGGACAGGGCCCCAAGAGACCCAGTACTTC

clone size: .
V gene: TRBV13
J gene: TRBJ2-7
D gene: .
CDR3 protein: CATSLVVSSYEQYF
CDR3 DNA: TGTGCCACCAGCTTAGTGGTCAGCTCCTACGAGCAGTACTTC

clone size: .
V gene: TRBV12-5
J gene: TRBJ2-1
D gene: .
CDR3 protein: CASGLYVNREQFF
CDR3 DNA: TGTGCTAGTGGTTTGTATGTCAACCGTGAGCAGTTCTTC

clone size: .
V gene: TRBV12-3/TRBV12-4
J gene: TRBJ2-5
D gene: .
CDR3 protein: CASTLRGQPGETQYF
CDR3 DNA: TGTGCCAGCACCCTCAGAGGGCAGCCAGGGGAGACCCAGTACTTC

clone size: few
V gene: TRBV6-5
J gene: TRBJ1-4
D gene: .
CDR3 protein: CASSHHLVTANPKLNEKLFF
CDR3 DNA: TGTGCCAGCAGTCACCACCTTGTAACTGCGAACCCGAAACTTAATGAAAAACTGTTTTTT

clone size: .
V gene: TRBV7-6
J gene: TRBJ2-5
D gene: .
CDR3 protein: CASSPTEVGRFLLETQYF
CDR3 DNA: TGTGCCAGCAGCCCTACCGAGGTTGGGCGGTTTCTACTGGAGACCCAGTACTTC

clone size: few
V gene: TRBV2
J gene: TRBJ2-1
D gene: TRBD2
CDR3 protein: CASGEGLSYNEQFF
CDR3 DNA: TGTGCCAGCGGGGAGGGACTATCCTACAATGAGCAGTTCTTC

clone size: once
V gene: TRBV6-6
J gene: TRBJ1-6
D gene: .
CDR3 protein: CASSYLPTGPGGSPLHF
CDR3 DNA: TGTGCCAGCAGTTACCTGCCGACAGGTCCCGGGGGTTCACCCCTCCACTTT

clone size: few
V gene: TRBV7-9
J gene: TRBJ2-1
D gene: .
CDR3 protein: CASSLELGEQFF
CDR3 DNA: TGTGCCAGCAGCTTAGAATTGGGTGAGCAGTTCTTC

clone size: .
V gene: TRBV7-7
J gene: TRBJ2-1
D gene: .
CDR3 protein: CASSLDPYNEQFF
CDR3 DNA: TGTGCCAGCAGCTTAGACCCCTACAATGAGCAGTTCTTC

clone size: few
V gene: TRBV27
J gene: TRBJ2-7
D gene: .
CDR3 protein: CASSLTTSYEQYF
CDR3 DNA: TGTGCCAGCAGTTTAACTACAAGTTACGAGCAGTACTTC

clone size: .
V gene: TRBV24-1
J gene: TRBJ2-3
D gene: TRBD2
CDR3 protein: CATSDPTPPSGYTDTQYF
CDR3 DNA: TGTGCCACCAGTGATCCCACTCCCCCTAGCGGTTACACAGATACGCAGTATTTT

clone size: many
V gene: TRBV5-1
J gene: TRBJ2-7
D gene: .
CDR3 protein: CASSLPARARYEQYF
CDR3 DNA: TGCGCCAGCAGCTTGCCGGCCAGAGCGCGTTACGAGCAGTACTTC

clone size: many
V gene: TRBV6-5
J gene: TRBJ1-5
D gene: .
CDR3 protein: CASRGPGPSNQPQHF
CDR3 DNA: TGTGCCAGCAGGGGCCCGGGACCGAGCAATCAGCCCCAGCATTTT

clone size: once
V gene: TRBV7-9
J gene: TRBJ2-7
D gene: .
CDR3 protein: CASSAGQTGHREQYF
CDR3 DNA: TGTGCCAGCAGCGCGGGCCAGACAGGTCATCGCGAGCAGTACTTC

clone size: .
V gene: TRBV29-1
J gene: TRBJ2-7
D gene: .
CDR3 protein: CSVESDYEQYF
CDR3 DNA: TGCAGCGTAGAATCGGATTACGAGCAGTACTTC

clone size: .
V gene: TRBV4-1
J gene: TRBJ2-3
D gene: .
CDR3 protein: CASSQDIPRSTDTQYF
CDR3 DNA: TGCGCCAGCAGCCAAGATATACCGAGGAGCACAGATACGCAGTATTTT

clone size: few
V gene: TRBV27
J gene: TRBJ2-7
D gene: TRBD2
CDR3 protein: CASKPGLAGETYEQYF
CDR3 DNA: TGTGCCAGCAAACCGGGACTAGCGGGAGAGACCTACGAGCAGTACTTC

clone size: .
V gene: TRBV13
J gene: TRBJ1-5
D gene: .
CDR3 protein: CASSKGGNQPQHF
CDR3 DNA: TGTGCCAGCAGCAAAGGGGGGAATCAGCCCCAGCATTTT

clone size: .
V gene: TRBV27
J gene: TRBJ2-3
D gene: TRBD2
CDR3 protein: CASSYSGRFTDTQYF
CDR3 DNA: TGTGCCAGCAGTTATAGCGGGAGGTTCACAGATACGCAGTATTTT

clone size: .
V gene: TRBV6-2/TRBV6-3
J gene: TRBJ2-1
D gene: .
CDR3 protein: CASSKGLLTLIEQFF
CDR3 DNA: TGTGCCAGCAGTAAAGGACTCCTTACCCTCATTGAGCAGTTCTTC

clone size: few
V gene: TRBV5-1
J gene: TRBJ1-2
D gene: .
CDR3 protein: CASSSRRDNYGYTF
CDR3 DNA: TGCGCCAGCAGCTCACGCCGGGATAACTATGGCTACACCTTC

clone size: many
V gene: TRBV6-1
J gene: TRBJ2-7
D gene: .
CDR3 protein: CASGLGGSGYEQYF
CDR3 DNA: TGTGCCAGCGGTTTGGGGGGCAGCGGTTACGAGCAGTACTTC

clone size: .
V gene: TRBV5-6
J gene: TRBJ2-7
D gene: TRBD2
CDR3 protein: CASSLVAGDITYEQYF
CDR3 DNA: TGTGCCAGCAGCTTGGTAGCGGGGGATATCACCTACGAGCAGTACTTC

clone size: .
V gene: TRBV20-1
J gene: TRBJ2-1
D gene: .
CDR3 protein: CSAPPGGTEQFF
CDR3 DNA: TGCAGTGCCCCCCCCGGCGGGACCGAGCAGTTCTTC